In its sample, the clone carrying this T cell receptor (beta chain) was seen a few times. MiXCR was run by TCRdb on the 5' RACE reads, yielding one entry per CDR3 protein. The sample yields around 53,000 distinct CDR3 sequences, 9.5% to 15% seen once. The data derive from a study of early T cells in non-severe SARS-CoV-2 infection. V was cut by 9 bases and J by 4 bases, with 15 bases left in between. From germline, CDR1 is MNHNS and CDR2 SASEGT. The CDR3 has 13 amino acids. The sequenced sample was whole blood, obtained at baseline. The chain carries TRBV6-1 and TRBJ1-2, with a possible D match to TRBD1 (6 bases). The receptor was isolated from an adult who was a healthcare worker with PCR-confirmed SARS-CoV-2 infection or an uninfected control (not recorded which). CDR3 nucleotide sequence: TGTGCCAGTTGTGACAGGACGGGCTATGGCTACACCTTC. Its protein is CASCDRTGYGYTF.